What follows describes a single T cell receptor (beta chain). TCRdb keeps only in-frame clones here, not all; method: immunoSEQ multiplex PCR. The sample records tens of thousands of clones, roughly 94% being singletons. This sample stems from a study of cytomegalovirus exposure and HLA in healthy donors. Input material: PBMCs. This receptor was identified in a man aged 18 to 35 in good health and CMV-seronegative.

CDR3 DNA: TGTGCCAGCAGCACCGGGACAGTTAATGAAAAACTGTTTTTT. Its translation: CASSTGTVNEKLFF. The rearrangement uses TRBV28 and TRBJ1-4, with 7 bases that match TRBD1. CDR1 and CDR2 from the germline V gene are MDHEN and SYDVKM. J was trimmed by 4 bases and V by 6 bases; bases with no gene match: 5. The CDR3 is 14 residues long.